This TCR beta chain was sequenced in a study of T cells after yellow fever vaccination. In the study overall: SMART-Seq v4 Ultra Low Input prepared libraries from low-cell fractions.

The CDR3 consists of 16 residues. Losses at the gene ends were 5 bases for V and 2 bases for J; bases not matched to a gene: 10. Germline CDR1 reads LGHDT; CDR2 reads YNNKEL (reference sequence). This clonotype has at least ten counts. One entry per CDR3 protein results from TCRdb running MiXCR on the 5' RACE reads. The top ten hold 23% of the sample, which has 310,000 or so distinct CDR3 sequences, 3.6% seen once. J is TRBJ1-2 and V is TRBV3-1; 8 nucleotides match TRBD1. The source is a man younger than 30 who received the YFV17D yellow fever vaccine. This specimen was PBMCs, taken on the day of the yellow fever booster vaccination. CDR3 nucleotide sequence: TGTGCCAGCAGCACGACAGGGGCCGCAGCAAACTATGGCTACACCTTC. Protein product: CASSTTGAAANYGYTF.